Listed below are T cell receptor beta chains from one sample, sequenced in a study of T cells after yellow fever vaccination. TCRdb itself ran the 5' RACE reads through MiXCR, one entry per CDR3 protein. The sample shows under 600,000 distinct CDR3 sequences, about a fifth of them seen only once. Sequenced material: PBMCs, taken 20 to 25 days after the first yellow fever vaccination. These receptors were obtained from a man aged 18 to 30 who received the YFV17D yellow fever vaccine. CDR3s include the opening cysteine and the closing phenylalanine or tryptophan. The D gene is left open where the match is weak. Not all rows give a size; the values are once, few, many and, for expanded clones, a class.

d_gene: -
j_gene: TRBJ1-1
abundance: -
v_gene: TRBV20-1
CDR3nt: TGCAGTGCTCCCTCGGCTAGTAACACTGAAGCTTTCTTT
CDR3aa: CSAPSASNTEAFF

d_gene: TRBD2
j_gene: TRBJ2-7
abundance: -
v_gene: TRBV19
CDR3nt: TGTGCCAGTAGTTTTGGACTAGCGGGGGACTACGAGCAGTACTTC
CDR3aa: CASSFGLAGDYEQYF

d_gene: -
j_gene: TRBJ2-1
abundance: -
v_gene: TRBV6-4
CDR3nt: TGTGCCAGCAGCCGATCTAGCGCGGGCAATGAGCAGTTCTTC
CDR3aa: CASSRSSAGNEQFF

d_gene: -
j_gene: TRBJ1-4
abundance: few
v_gene: TRBV6-5
CDR3nt: TGTGCCAGCAGTTGGGGGGCGGGGGCCACTAATGAAAAACTGTTTTTT
CDR3aa: CASSWGAGATNEKLFF

d_gene: TRBD1
j_gene: TRBJ1-2
abundance: many
v_gene: TRBV5-5
CDR3nt: TGTGCCAGCAGTTATGGACAGGGAGGCGGCTACACCTTC
CDR3aa: CASSYGQGGGYTF

d_gene: -
j_gene: TRBJ2-3
abundance: -
v_gene: TRBV5-1
CDR3nt: TGCGCCAGCAGCCTAAGTCGGGGGTCGGACCTAGATACGCAGTATTTT
CDR3aa: CASSLSRGSDLDTQYF

d_gene: TRBD1
j_gene: TRBJ2-4
abundance: few
v_gene: TRBV15
CDR3nt: TGTGCCACCAGCAGACAGGGGGCGGAAGGCATTCAGTACTTC
CDR3aa: CATSRQGAEGIQYF

d_gene: -
j_gene: TRBJ2-1
abundance: few
v_gene: TRBV7-9
CDR3nt: TGTGCCAGCAGCTTAGATCAGGGAAGAACGTATGAGCAGTTCTTC
CDR3aa: CASSLDQGRTYEQFF

d_gene: TRBD2
j_gene: TRBJ2-2
abundance: -
v_gene: TRBV6-2/TRBV6-3
CDR3nt: TGTGCCAGCTCTCCACTAGCGGGGCCTTACACCGGGGAGCTGTTTTTT
CDR3aa: CASSPLAGPYTGELFF

d_gene: -
j_gene: TRBJ2-2
abundance: few
v_gene: TRBV7-8
CDR3nt: TGTGCCAGCAGCACCCCAGCGGGACACGCCGACACCGGGGAGCTGTTTTTT
CDR3aa: CASSTPAGHADTGELFF

d_gene: -
j_gene: TRBJ2-2
abundance: few
v_gene: TRBV12-3/TRBV12-4
CDR3nt: TGTGCCAGCAACCAAGGGGTCGGGGAGCTGTTTTTT
CDR3aa: CASNQGVGELFF

d_gene: TRBD1
j_gene: TRBJ2-3
abundance: many
v_gene: TRBV7-3
CDR3nt: TGTGCCAGCAGTCCCCGGGACAGGGGCACAGATACGCAGTATTTT
CDR3aa: CASSPRDRGTDTQYF

d_gene: -
j_gene: TRBJ1-1
abundance: -
v_gene: TRBV29-1
CDR3nt: TGCAGCGTTGAAGGGGAAGCTCCTGAAGCTTTCTTT
CDR3aa: CSVEGEAPEAFF

d_gene: -
j_gene: TRBJ2-3
abundance: few
v_gene: TRBV24-1
CDR3nt: TGTGCCACCAGTGATTTGCCGAGCCTCGGGACAGATACGCAGTATTTT
CDR3aa: CATSDLPSLGTDTQYF

d_gene: -
j_gene: TRBJ1-1
abundance: few
v_gene: TRBV19
CDR3nt: TGTGCCAGTAGCTGGGGCCGCCCTGAAGCTTTCTTT
CDR3aa: CASSWGRPEAFF

d_gene: -
j_gene: TRBJ2-2
abundance: -
v_gene: TRBV12-3/TRBV12-4
CDR3nt: TGTGCCAGCAGTTTATCGGGCCCCGGGGAGCTGTTTTTT
CDR3aa: CASSLSGPGELFF

d_gene: TRBD1
j_gene: TRBJ1-2
abundance: -
v_gene: TRBV3-1
CDR3nt: TGTGCCAGCAGCCGCGGACAGGGGGCGCATGGCTACACCTTC
CDR3aa: CASSRGQGAHGYTF

d_gene: TRBD1
j_gene: TRBJ2-5
abundance: few
v_gene: TRBV29-1
CDR3nt: TGCAGCGTTGAAGGACAGGGGTACCAAGAGACCCAGTACTTC
CDR3aa: CSVEGQGYQETQYF

d_gene: TRBD2
j_gene: TRBJ2-1
abundance: few
v_gene: TRBV20-1
CDR3nt: TGCAGTGCTAGCCGGCCCTCGGGAGGGAATGAGCAGTTCTTC
CDR3aa: CSASRPSGGNEQFF

d_gene: TRBD1
j_gene: TRBJ1-5
abundance: -
v_gene: TRBV15
CDR3nt: TGTGCCACCAGCAGAGATTTGGCAGGGGGACTCAATCAGCCCCAGCATTTT
CDR3aa: CATSRDLAGGLNQPQHF

d_gene: TRBD2
j_gene: TRBJ2-2
abundance: -
v_gene: TRBV5-1
CDR3nt: TGCGCCAGCATTCCGTCGGGGGGGCCGTTCACCGGGGAGCTGTTTTTT
CDR3aa: CASIPSGGPFTGELFF

d_gene: TRBD1
j_gene: TRBJ1-2
abundance: -
v_gene: TRBV6-1
CDR3nt: TGTGCCAGTAAAGGGACAGGAGATTATGGCTACACCTTC
CDR3aa: CASKGTGDYGYTF

d_gene: TRBD1
j_gene: TRBJ2-3
abundance: few
v_gene: TRBV5-1
CDR3nt: TGCGCCAGCAGCAAGTATGGGACAGATCCCCGCACAGATACGCAGTATTTT
CDR3aa: CASSKYGTDPRTDTQYF

d_gene: -
j_gene: TRBJ2-7
abundance: -
v_gene: TRBV7-9
CDR3nt: TGTGCCAGCAGCTTAAATGCTGCCCCAGCGGTCGGGCAGTACTTC
CDR3aa: CASSLNAAPAVGQYF

d_gene: -
j_gene: TRBJ2-1
abundance: -
v_gene: TRBV7-2
CDR3nt: TGTGCCAGCAGCTTCGGCCGGGATCGGAAGTTCTTC
CDR3aa: CASSFGRDRKFF

d_gene: -
j_gene: TRBJ2-5
abundance: -
v_gene: TRBV7-8
CDR3nt: TGTGCCAGCAGCTTAGCGCAGAGCTATCGGAAGACCCAGTACTTC
CDR3aa: CASSLAQSYRKTQYF

d_gene: TRBD1
j_gene: TRBJ2-2
abundance: few
v_gene: TRBV5-1
CDR3nt: TGCGCCAGCAGCCCACAGGGGGAAATAACCGGGGAGCTGTTTTTT
CDR3aa: CASSPQGEITGELFF

d_gene: -
j_gene: TRBJ2-3
abundance: -
v_gene: TRBV5-1
CDR3nt: TGCGCCAGCAGCTTTAGACTGCTCACAGATACGCAGTATTTT
CDR3aa: CASSFRLLTDTQYF

d_gene: -
j_gene: TRBJ2-1
abundance: few
v_gene: TRBV29-1
CDR3nt: TGCAGCGTTGAAACTCCGGGGGGCCTGCAGTTCTTC
CDR3aa: CSVETPGGLQFF

d_gene: -
j_gene: TRBJ2-3
abundance: -
v_gene: TRBV2
CDR3nt: TGTGCCAGTAAACCTGACGCCCCGACAGATACGCAGTATTTT
CDR3aa: CASKPDAPTDTQYF

d_gene: TRBD1
j_gene: TRBJ2-5
abundance: few
v_gene: TRBV4-1
CDR3nt: TGCGCCAGCAGCCTGACAGGGGTAGGAGAGACCCAGTACTTC
CDR3aa: CASSLTGVGETQYF